This T cell receptor (beta chain) stems from a study of beta chain features in type 1 diabetes. Overall study findings and caveats: Researchers report that Type 1 diabetes patients had moderately but significantly shorter TCRB CDR3s across all four CD4+ subsets.

The CDR3 runs to 14 residues. The V and J ends lost 0 bases and 5 bases respectively, with 12 bases between them. Germline assignment: CDR1 SGHNT and CDR2 YYREEE (reference sequence). Concerning this clone itself: Its antigen is undetermined.

Expressed TCRB transcripts were sequenced, since all the RNA that had been isolated was reverse transcribed. Assay: immunoSEQ multiplex PCR; the TCRdb copy retains only in-frame clones and omits some. The top ten hold 0.9% to 1.1% of the sample, which has 300,000 to 350,000 clones, roughly 9% seen once. The clonotype was recovered from a man aged 25 to 40 with type 1 diabetes. V is TRBV5-4 and J is TRBJ2-7; perhaps TRBD1 as D (6 bases). The material sequenced was central memory CD4+ T cells from blood. CDR3 sequence (DNA): TGTGCCAGCAGCTTGGGGCAGGGGAGCGACGAGCAGTACTTC. It translates to CASSLGQGSDEQYF.